What follows describes a single T cell receptor (beta chain). These data belong to a study of blood T cell repertoires in COVID-19. Original handling: By means of reference gene primer amplification, nucleated cell counts were estimated. The repertoire was sequenced with immunoSEQ multiplex PCR; TCRdb's copy has only in-frame clones and lacks some. From that table come the V and J calls and clone size; the DNA was used to work out D and trimming. The repertoire holds over 200,000 clones, with approximately 80% as singletons. The CDR3 sequence is 13 residues long. Germline V CDR1 and CDR2: MDHEN, SYDVKM. V was pared by 6 bases and J by 5 bases, with 12 bases between.

V usage is TRBV28 and J usage is TRBJ2-3; D is ambiguous. The receptor was isolated from a woman older than 75 with active or convalescent COVID-19. Sequencing was done on a sample of peripheral blood. CDR3 nucleotide sequence: TGTGCCAGCAGGCCACCTAGGCTAGATACGCAGTATTTT. As protein: CASRPPRLDTQYF.